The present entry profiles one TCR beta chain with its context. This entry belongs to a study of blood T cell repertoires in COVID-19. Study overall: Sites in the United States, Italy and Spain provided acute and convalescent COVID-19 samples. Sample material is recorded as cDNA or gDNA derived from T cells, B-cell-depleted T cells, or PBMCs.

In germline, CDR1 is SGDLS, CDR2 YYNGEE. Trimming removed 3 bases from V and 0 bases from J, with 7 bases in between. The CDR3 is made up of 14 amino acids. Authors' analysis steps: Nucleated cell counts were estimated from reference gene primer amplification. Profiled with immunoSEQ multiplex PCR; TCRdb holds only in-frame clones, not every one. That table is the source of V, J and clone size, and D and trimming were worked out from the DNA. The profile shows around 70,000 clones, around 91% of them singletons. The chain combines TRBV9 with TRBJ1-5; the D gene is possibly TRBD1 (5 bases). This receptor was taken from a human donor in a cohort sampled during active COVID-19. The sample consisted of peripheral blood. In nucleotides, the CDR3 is TGTGCCAGCAGCGCGACAGCTAGCAATCAGCCCCAGCATTTT. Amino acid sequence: CASSATASNQPQHF.